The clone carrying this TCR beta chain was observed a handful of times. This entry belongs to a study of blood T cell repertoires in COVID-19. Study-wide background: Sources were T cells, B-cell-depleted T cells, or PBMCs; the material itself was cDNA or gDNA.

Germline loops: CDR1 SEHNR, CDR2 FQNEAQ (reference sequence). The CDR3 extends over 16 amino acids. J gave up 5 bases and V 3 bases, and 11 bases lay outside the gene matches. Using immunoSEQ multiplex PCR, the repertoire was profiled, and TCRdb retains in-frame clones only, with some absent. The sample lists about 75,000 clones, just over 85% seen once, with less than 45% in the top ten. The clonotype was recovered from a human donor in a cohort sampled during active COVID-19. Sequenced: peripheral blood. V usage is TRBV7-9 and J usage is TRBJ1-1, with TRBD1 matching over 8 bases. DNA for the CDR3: TGTGCCAGCAGCTTGGGGACAGGCCAAGGGTGGACTGAAGCTTTCTTT. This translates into CASSLGTGQGWTEAFF.